The next 25 T cell receptor beta chains were all read from a single sample in a study of CD8+ T cells in alopecia areata. Investigators isolated RNA and reverse transcribed it into cDNA to act as the sequencing template. TCRdb's table, derived via immunoSEQ multiplex PCR, lists solely in-frame clones and lacks some. The data hold a few hundred thousand clones, with approximately 53% observed a single time. The sequencing sample was made of CD8+ T cells sorted from blood. These TCRs come from a human donor in good health.

In its sample, this clone was seen once. As DNA, the CDR3 is TGCGCCAGCAGCCAGGTTCTGAACTATGGCTACACCTTC. Its translation is CASSQVLNYGYTF. This chain links TRBV4-1 with TRBJ1-2, with D hard to call. V was pared by 3 bases and J by 2 bases, with 7 bases between. Germline assignment: CDR1 MGHRA and CDR2 YSYEKL. The CDR3 runs 13 residues.

The genes are TRBV2 and TRBJ1-1; D is undetermined. The ends were cut back, 6 bases at V and 0 bases at J, with 17 bases in the middle. The V gene's germline CDR1 is SNHLY and CDR2 FYNNEI. This CDR3 is 16 amino acids long. The CDR3 DNA reads TGTGCCAGCAGGGGCCCCTTACAAGGCATGAACACTGAAGCTTTCTTT. This sequence encodes CASRGPLQGMNTEAFF.

This clone occurred a few times. The gene calls are TRBV25-1 and TRBJ1-5, with TRBD1 as a possible D gene (5 bases). Germline CDR1 MGHDK, CDR2 SYGVNS. The CDR3 spans 17 residues. V shed 6 bases and J shed 2 bases, with 20 bases lying between them. CDR3 sequence reads: CASSETGTARGNQPQHF. The CDR3 DNA reads as TGTGCCAGCAGCGAAACCGGGACGGCAAGGGGCAATCAGCCCCAGCATTTT.

The CDR3 nucleotides read TGCAGCGTTGACGCCGACAGTTCGGAAAAACTGTTTTTT. Protein sequence: CSVDADSSEKLFF. The rearrangement joins TRBV29-1 to TRBJ1-4; the D gene is possibly TRBD1 (5 bases). V lost 3 bases, J lost 8 bases, and 13 bases lay in between. The CDR3 is made up of 13 amino acids. Germline V gives CDR1 SQVTM, CDR2 ANQGSEA.

The rearrangement joins TRBV30 to TRBJ2-2; 7 bases map to TRBD1. Germline trimming cut 4 bases from V and 4 bases from J; bases unmatched to any gene: 12. Germline CDR1 reads GTSNPN; CDR2 reads SVGIG (reference sequence). This CDR3 has 16 residues. CDR3: CAWTTNRGVFTGELFF. CDR3 coding DNA: TGTGCCTGGACCACCAACAGGGGAGTTTTCACCGGGGAGCTGTTTTTT.

This chain connects TRBV18 to TRBJ2-7, with 9 bases fitting TRBD1. The CDR3 is 16 residues long. V trimming: 0 bases; J trimming: 2 bases; junction bases outside the gene matches: 5. Germline values: CDR1 KGHSH, CDR2 LQKENI. Here the CDR3 DNA reads TGTGCCAGCTCACCACCTCCGGACAGGGGAGCCTACGAGCAGTACTTC. Residues: CASSPPPDRGAYEQYF.

This sequence joins TRBV4-1 and TRBJ1-2, with D possibly TRBD1 on 5 matching bases. CDR1 is MGHRA and CDR2 is YSYEKL in the germline V gene. This CDR3 spans 15 amino acids. The V end lost 0 bases, the J end lost 8 bases, and 16 bases lay between the germline ends. The CDR3 nucleotides are TGCGCCAGCAGCCAAGACGCGCGAGGGGCGGGAGGCTACACCTTC. Amino acids: CASSQDARGAGGYTF.

The chain combines TRBV29-1 with TRBJ1-2; D gene ambiguous. The V gene lost 2 bases and the J gene lost 0 bases, with 16 bases spanning the gap. From germline, CDR1 is SQVTM and CDR2 ANQGSEA. The CDR3 is 16 amino acids. The CDR3 DNA follows: TGCAGCGTTGAAAGGTCTCGGGGTACGGCTAACTATGGCTACACCTTC. As protein: CSVERSRGTANYGYTF.

The chain employs TRBV6-6 and TRBJ2-5, with D perhaps matching TRBD1 (6 bases). Germline CDR1 is MNHNY and CDR2 is SVGAGI (reference sequence). The CDR3 consists of 14 residues. Deletions cut 4 bases from V and 4 bases from J, with 13 bases between. CDR3 bases: TGTGCCAGCAGTTTGGCCGCAGGGGTAGAGACCCAGTACTTC. Residues: CASSLAAGVETQYF.

The chain recombines TRBV7-9 with TRBJ1-1, with D unresolved. This CDR3 region has 15 residues. Trimming stripped 5 bases from V and 1 base from J, with 14 bases between. Germline V gene data show CDR1 as SEHNR and CDR2 as FQNEAQ (reference sequence). The CDR3 DNA sequence: TGTGCCAGCAGCCCAGACATAGGCACGAACACTGAAGCTTTCTTT. It is translated as CASSPDIGTNTEAFF.

CDR3 DNA sequence: TGCGCCAGCAGCCCTCCGGGACGCCTTTACACTGAAGCTTTCTTT. It specifies CASSPPGRLYTEAFF. The rearrangement links TRBV4-1 to TRBJ1-1; perhaps TRBD1 as D (5 bases). Trimming pared 4 bases from V and 3 bases from J, leaving 15 bases between. Germline CDR1 is MGHRA and CDR2 is YSYEKL. CDR3 length: 15 amino acids.

CDR3 sequence: CASSETGRIYEQYF. The DNA for the CDR3 is TGTGCCAGCAGCGAGACTGGACGGATTTACGAGCAGTACTTC. The chain is built from TRBV7-9 and TRBJ2-7, with D unclear. CDR3 length equals 14 residues. The V gene lost 5 bases and the J gene lost 4 bases, with 15 bases spanning the gap. Per germline, CDR1 SEHNR and CDR2 FQNEAQ (reference sequence).

This clone was seen only a few times. The rearrangement joins TRBV5-6 to TRBJ2-6, with D uncertain. From germline, CDR1 is SGHDT and CDR2 YYEEEE. The V end lost 9 bases, the J end lost 6 bases, and 7 bases lay between the germline ends. The length of the CDR3 is 11 residues. The CDR3 loop is CATGEANVLTF. The CDR3 DNA is TGTGCCACCGGTGAGGCCAACGTCCTGACTTTC.

The J gene is TRBJ2-5, the V gene TRBV6-5; D may be TRBD2 (6 bases). Germline values: CDR1 MNHEY, CDR2 SVGAGI. Trimming cost V 0 bases and J 5 bases, with 13 bases left between them. This CDR3 contains 15 residues. CDR3 sequence (DNA): TGTGCCAGCAGTTACTCGAATGGGGGGTTGGAGACCCAGTACTTC. Translated, it gives CASSYSNGGLETQYF.

The V and J genes are TRBV29-1 and TRBJ2-6, with D possibly TRBD2 on 5 matching bases. Germline lookup yields CDR1 SQVTM and CDR2 ANQGSEA. The V end lost 6 bases, the J end lost 0 bases, and 15 bases lay between the germline ends. There are 16 residues in the CDR3. CDR3 nucleotide sequence: TGCAGCGTCCCCGCGTGGGAGACCTCTGGGGCCAACGTCCTGACTTTC. Its translation is CSVPAWETSGANVLTF.

CDR3 region: CTQHWQSYEQYF. In DNA form, the CDR3 reads TGCACACAACATTGGCAGTCCTACGAGCAGTACTTC. The V call is TRBV29-1, the J call TRBJ2-7; unclear D gene. CDR1 is SQVTM, CDR2 ANQGSEA, per germline. This CDR3 is built from 12 residues.

J is TRBJ2-7 and V is TRBV6-1; D possibly corresponds to TRBD1 (5 bases). Germline V gene lookup returns CDR1 MNHNS and CDR2 SASEGT. The CDR3 totals 13 residues. V lost 6 bases to trimming and J lost 3 bases, with 12 bases between them. The CDR3 reads CASSPDSFYEQYF. DNA of the CDR3: TGTGCCAGCAGCCCAGACAGCTTCTACGAGCAGTACTTC.

The rearrangement uses TRBV6-5 and TRBJ2-6; D is uncertain. Germline values: CDR1 MNHEY, CDR2 SVGAGI. CDR3 size: 15 residues. Trimming shortened V by 7 bases and J by 0 bases, and 10 bases separated the two germline ends. CDR3: CASMTSRSGANVLTF. In DNA, the CDR3 is TGTGCCAGCATGACTTCCCGCTCTGGGGCCAACGTCCTGACTTTC.

This clone was picked up many times. The chain carries TRBV11-2 and TRBJ1-2; possibly TRBD1 for D (6 bases). CDR1 and CDR2 from the germline V gene are SGHAT and FQNNGV. The CDR3 runs 15 residues. V was cut by 1 base and J by 5 bases, with 14 bases left in between. CDR3 sequence reads: CASSLGGTGIYGYTF. CDR3 sequence (DNA): TGTGCCAGCAGCTTAGGGGGCACAGGGATTTATGGCTACACCTTC.

The genes are TRBV27 and TRBJ2-7; D may be TRBD1 or TRBD2 (5 bases each). The CDR3 consists of 13 residues. V was clipped by 3 bases and J by 3 bases, with 9 bases between them. Germline CDR1 is MNHEY and CDR2 is SMNVEV (reference sequence). The CDR3 spells CASSFRDHYEQYF. DNA of the CDR3: TGTGCCAGCAGTTTCCGGGACCACTACGAGCAGTACTTC.

V and J are TRBV5-6 and TRBJ2-1; perhaps TRBD2 as D (6 bases). This CDR3 is built from 13 residues. Trimming pared 2 bases from V and 12 bases from J, leaving 15 bases between. The V gene's germline CDR1 is SGHDT and CDR2 YYEEEE. In DNA, the CDR3 is TGTGCCAGCAGCTTAAGATCCCAGGGAGGGCAGTTCTTC. This gives the protein CASSLRSQGGQFF. The whole variable domain, remainder taken from reference TRBV5-6 and TRBJ2-1, is DAGVTQSPTHLIKTRGQQVTLRCSPKSGHDTVSWYQQALGQGPQFIFQYYEEEERQRGNFPDRFSGHQFPNYSSELNVNALLLGDSALYLCASSLRSQGGQFFGPGTRLTVL.

This clone was detected only a few times. The V and J genes are TRBV10-3 and TRBJ1-3, with unresolved D. V dropped 2 bases and J dropped 0 bases, with 5 bases sitting between them. The CDR3 runs 14 residues. CDR1 and CDR2 from the germline V gene are ENHRY and SYGVKD. This CDR3 reads CAISEMGSGNTIYF. The DNA of the CDR3 is TGTGCCATCAGTGAGATGGGCTCTGGAAACACCATATATTTT.

The chain links TRBV27 to TRBJ2-3, with 8 bases aligning to TRBD2. CDR1 and CDR2 (germline): MNHEY, SMNVEV (reference sequence). Losses at the gene ends were 3 bases for V and 6 bases for J; bases not matched to a gene: 11. This CDR3 is 16 amino acids long. CDR3 region: CASSLGLRGVWDTQYF. In DNA form, the CDR3 reads TGTGCCAGCAGTTTGGGGCTGCGGGGGGTTTGGGATACGCAGTATTTT.

The chain carries TRBV7-9 and TRBJ2-1; 12 positions agree with TRBD2. CDR1 and CDR2 (germline): SEHNR, FQNEAQ (reference sequence). The CDR3 runs to 16 residues. The V and J ends lost 4 bases and 4 bases, in that order; junction bases with no gene match: 5. Here the CDR3 reads CASSSTSGGIYNEQFF. CDR3 coding DNA: TGTGCCAGCAGCTCAACTAGCGGGGGGATTTACAATGAGCAGTTCTTC.

The chain recombines TRBV13 with TRBJ2-1, with 7 bases fitting TRBD2. Germline lookup yields CDR1 PRHDT and CDR2 FYEKMQ (reference sequence). The CDR3 has 16 residues. V gave up 5 bases and J gave up 0 bases; unmatched junction bases: 7. CDR3 in amino acids: CASSARDYPSYNEQFF. CDR3 in DNA: TGTGCCAGCAGCGCAAGGGACTACCCCTCCTACAATGAGCAGTTCTTC.